This T cell receptor beta chain was documented in a study of shared clonotypes between healthy human individuals. CDR3 size: 16 residues. Germline CDR1 reads LNHDA; CDR2 reads SQIVND (reference sequence). V dropped 4 bases and J dropped 5; count of bases not matched to a gene: 7. The authors distributed each subset's genomic DNA evenly over several immunoSEQ plates. Sequencing used immunoSEQ multiplex PCR; TCRdb keeps in-frame clones, though not all of them. The repertoire holds roughly 490,000 clones, 65% to 80% seen once, with approximately 12% in the top ten. What was sequenced was PBMCs. This TCR was sampled from a woman aged 40 to 49 in good health. Some clones in this sample may be carry-over from other donors' samples. The genes are TRBV19 and TRBJ2-2; the match to TRBD1 covers 10 bases. The CDR3: CASSTWTGGGTGELFF. The CDR3 DNA is TGTGCCAGTAGTACCTGGACAGGGGGAGGAACCGGGGAGCTGTTTTTT.